This T cell receptor beta chain appears in the sequencing data of a study of Ad26.COV2.S vaccination and SARS-CoV-2 variants. Background on the study: By the intramuscular route, Ad26.COV2.S was given once, or twice 56 days apart.

The method was immunoSEQ multiplex PCR; TCRdb's version includes in-frame clones alone and lacks a portion of them. The table includes around 250,000 clones, roughly 87% detected once. Treatment noted: some 19 received Ad26.COV2.S at low or high dose, single or two shots; roughly five received placebo; per-sample allocation not given. All samples were drawn on day 63, counting from the first vaccine or placebo injection. An Ad26 vector expressing Wuhan-strain SARS-CoV-2 spike constituted the vaccine. A remark on this clone: The antigen is unknown.

Study observations and caveats: Placebo and vaccine recipients had non-spike TCR breadth that was similar.

Germline V gives CDR1 LGHNA, CDR2 YSLEER. The CDR3 contains 13 residues. V dropped 1 base and J dropped 4 bases, with 5 bases sitting between them. The receptor was derived from a person aged 18-65 years who received the Ad26.COV2.S COVID-19 vaccine or a placebo. This chain connects TRBV4-3 to TRBJ2-1, with unresolved D. The material was peripheral blood, obtained in a trial of Ad26.COV2.S vaccine versus placebo. As DNA, the CDR3 is TGCGCCAGCAGCCAAGCGAGATACAATGAGCAGTTCTTC. Its translation: CASSQARYNEQFF.